This TCR beta chain was captured in a study of blood T cell repertoires in COVID-19. Study-wide context: Collection of acute and convalescent COVID-19 samples took place in the United States, Italy and Spain.

Methods used by the authors: Amplification with reference gene primers provided the estimates of nucleated cell counts. Using immunoSEQ multiplex PCR, the repertoire was profiled, and TCRdb retains in-frame clones only, with some absent. V and J calls and clone size are as listed in that table; D and trimming were resolved from the DNA. The table shows some 70,000 clones, with around 87% occurring only once. The sample comprised peripheral blood. The sequence derives from a man between 50 and 59 years old with active COVID-19.

CDR3 DNA: TGTGCCAGTAGTATAGGATCGAGCGGTAGCACAGATACGCAGTATTTT. Translating gives CASSIGSSGSTDTQYF. The rearrangement links TRBV19 to TRBJ2-3, with D possibly being TRBD2 (5 bases). Germline lookup yields CDR1 LNHDA and CDR2 SQIVND (reference sequence). The length of the CDR3 is 16 residues. The V end was cut by 1 base, the J end by 0 bases, with 11 bases between.